The 6 T cell receptor beta chains presented below share a single source sample, sequenced in a study of T cells in Graves' hyperthyroidism and ophthalmopathy. TCR beta CDR3 sequences were amplified from RNA transcripts. The TCR CDR3 first-round RT-PCR relied on the HTBI primer set. TCRdb used MiXCR to reprocess the multiplex PCR reads, holding one entry per CDR3 protein. Of about 300,000 distinct CDR3 sequences in the sample, roughly 20% were seen once. Sequencing was performed on blood. The origin of the receptors is a man aged 45 to 65 with Graves' ophthalmopathy.

The CDR3 protein is CASSQDLPGRAGELFF. CDR3 coding DNA: TGCGCCAGCAGCCAAGATCTCCCAGGGAGGGCCGGGGAGCTGTTTTTT. J is TRBJ2-2 and V is TRBV4-1; 7 bases match TRBD2. V gave up 0 bases and J gave up 6 bases; unmatched junction bases: 7. CDR1 MGHRA and CDR2 YSYEKL come from the germline V gene. This CDR3 spans 16 amino acids.

In this sample, this clonotype turned up a few times. The chain recombines TRBV29-1 with TRBJ2-3; 9 bases are a match to TRBD1. The junction had 1 base not matched to a gene; V was cut back by 0 bases and J by 0 bases. Germline lookup yields CDR1 SQVTM and CDR2 ANQGSEA. This CDR3 comprises 15 residues. CDR3 in DNA: TGCAGCGTTGAAGATGGGACAGGGAGCACAGATACGCAGTATTTT. Translation: CSVEDGTGSTDTQYF.

This clonotype was observed many times. This chain connects TRBV15 to TRBJ1-1, with 9 nucleotides matching TRBD1. Trimming cost V 3 bases and J 4 bases; bases outside gene matches: 6. The CDR3 spans 15 residues. In germline, CDR1 is LNHNV, CDR2 YYDKDF (reference sequence). The CDR3 spells CATSSTGGAGTEAFF. CDR3 bases: TGTGCCACCAGCAGTACAGGGGGCGCGGGCACTGAAGCTTTCTTT.

This clonotype appeared a few times. CDR3 residues: CASSYSAGTEQFF. DNA of the CDR3: TGTGCCAGCAGTTACTCCGCTGGCACTGAGCAGTTCTTC. The chain joins TRBV6-2 or TRBV6-3 to TRBJ2-1, with unresolved D. CDR1 and CDR2 from the germline V gene are MNHEY and SVGEGT. Trimming stripped 0 bases from V and 9 bases from J, with 9 bases between. This CDR3 is built from 13 residues.

This clonotype was detected only a few times. The chain links TRBV4-2 to TRBJ2-7; 7 nucleotides align to TRBD2. The germline CDR1 and CDR2 sequences are LGHNA and YNFKEQ. The junction had 8 bases not matched to a gene; V was cut back by 0 bases and J by 3 bases. CDR3 length: 16 amino acids. The CDR3 reads CASSQEGGVPSYEQYF. The CDR3 DNA reads as TGTGCCAGCAGCCAAGAGGGGGGGGTTCCTAGCTACGAGCAGTACTTC.

A few counts support this clonotype. The rearrangement uses TRBV28 and TRBJ2-3; 7 nucleotides align to TRBD2. This CDR3 contains 14 residues. The trim removed 5 bases at V and 4 bases at J, leaving 6 bases unmatched. Germline assignment: CDR1 MDHEN and CDR2 SYDVKM. CDR3 protein: CASSTLLASDTQYF. CDR3 nucleotides: TGTGCCAGCAGTACGCTACTAGCGTCAGATACGCAGTATTTT. Variable domain in full (rest from reference TRBV28 and TRBJ2-3): DVKVTQSSRYLVKRTGEKVFLECVQDMDHENMFWYRQDPGLGLRLIYFSYDVKMKEKGDIPEGYSVSREKKERFSLILESASTNQTSMYLCASSTLLASDTQYFGPGTRLTVL.